This paragraph reports one TCR beta chain. This sample was included in a study of shared clonotypes between healthy human individuals. The overall study: Donors, aged 18 to 49, were two women and three men.

Selected positively for CCR7 and CD45RO-negative, naive CD8 cells excluded terminally differentiated effector memory CD45RA+ cells. The table came from immunoSEQ multiplex PCR; TCRdb's copy has only in-frame clones and leaves some out. The sample contains over 2,000,000 clones, around 93% of which appear only once. Sequences were obtained from naive CD8+ T cells from PBMCs. The source of this sequence is a young man in good health. Some clones in this sample may be carry-over from other donors' samples.

The CDR3 DNA reads TGTGCCAGCAGCCTGGGCAGGGAGGTAGCCTACAATGAGCAGTTCTTC. This sequence encodes CASSLGREVAYNEQFF. The J gene is TRBJ2-1, the V gene TRBV14, with D perhaps TRBD2 (6 bases). The CDR3 is 16 amino acids. Trimming removed 4 bases at V and 2 bases at J, with 15 bases between. Germline assignment: CDR1 SGHDN and CDR2 FVKESK.